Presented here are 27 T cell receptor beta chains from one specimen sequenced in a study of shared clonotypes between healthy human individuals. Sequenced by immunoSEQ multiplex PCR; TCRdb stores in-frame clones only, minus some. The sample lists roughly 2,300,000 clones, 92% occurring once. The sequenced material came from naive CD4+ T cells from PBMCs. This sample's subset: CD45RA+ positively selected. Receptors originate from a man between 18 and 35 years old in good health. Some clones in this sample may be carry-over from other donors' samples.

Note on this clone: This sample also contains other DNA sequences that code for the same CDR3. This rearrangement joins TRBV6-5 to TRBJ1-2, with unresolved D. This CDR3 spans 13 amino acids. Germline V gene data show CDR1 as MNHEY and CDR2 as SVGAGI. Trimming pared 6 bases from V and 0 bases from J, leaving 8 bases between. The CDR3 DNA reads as TGTGCCAGCAGAGACGGGGCTAACTATGGCTACACCTTC. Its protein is CASRDGANYGYTF.

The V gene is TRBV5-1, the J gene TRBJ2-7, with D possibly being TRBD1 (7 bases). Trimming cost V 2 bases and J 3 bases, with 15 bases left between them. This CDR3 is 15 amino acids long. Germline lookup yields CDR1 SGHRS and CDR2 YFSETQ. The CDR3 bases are TGCGCCAGCAGCTTTGGAGGGACAGCTAACTACGAGCAGTACTTC. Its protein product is CASSFGGTANYEQYF.

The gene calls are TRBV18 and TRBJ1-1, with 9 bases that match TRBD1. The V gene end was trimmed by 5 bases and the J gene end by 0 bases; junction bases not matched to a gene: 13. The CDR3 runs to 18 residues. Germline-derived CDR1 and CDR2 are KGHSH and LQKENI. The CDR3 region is CASSALTQGAGMNTEAFF. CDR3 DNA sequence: TGTGCCAGCTCAGCACTAACACAGGGGGCGGGCATGAACACTGAAGCTTTCTTT. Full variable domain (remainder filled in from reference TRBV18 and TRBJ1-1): NAGVMQNPRHLVRRRGQEARLRCSPMKGHSHVYWYRQLPEEGLKFMVYLQKENIIDESGMPKERFSAEFPKEGPSILRIQQVVRGDSAAYFCASSALTQGAGMNTEAFFGQGTRLTVV.

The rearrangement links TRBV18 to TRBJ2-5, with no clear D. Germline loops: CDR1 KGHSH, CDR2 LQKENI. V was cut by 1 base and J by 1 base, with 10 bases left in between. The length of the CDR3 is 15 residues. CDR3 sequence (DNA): TGTGCCAGCTCACCACGAACTGGGCGCCAAGAGACCCAGTACTTC. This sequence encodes CASSPRTGRQETQYF. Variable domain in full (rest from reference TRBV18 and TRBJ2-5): NAGVMQNPRHLVRRRGQEARLRCSPMKGHSHVYWYRQLPEEGLKFMVYLQKENIIDESGMPKERFSAEFPKEGPSILRIQQVVRGDSAAYFCASSPRTGRQETQYFGPGTRLLVL.

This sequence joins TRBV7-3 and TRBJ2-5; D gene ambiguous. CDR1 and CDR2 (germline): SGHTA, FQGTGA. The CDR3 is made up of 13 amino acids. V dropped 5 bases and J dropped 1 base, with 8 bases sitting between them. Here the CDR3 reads CASSPLTQETQYF. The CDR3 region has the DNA TGTGCCAGCAGCCCCCTGACCCAAGAGACCCAGTACTTC.

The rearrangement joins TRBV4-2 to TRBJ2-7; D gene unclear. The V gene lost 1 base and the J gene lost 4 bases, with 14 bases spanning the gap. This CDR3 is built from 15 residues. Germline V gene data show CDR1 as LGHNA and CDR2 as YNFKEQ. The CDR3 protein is CASSQGPSTQYEQYF. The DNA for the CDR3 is TGTGCCAGCAGCCAAGGCCCATCCACCCAGTACGAGCAGTACTTC.

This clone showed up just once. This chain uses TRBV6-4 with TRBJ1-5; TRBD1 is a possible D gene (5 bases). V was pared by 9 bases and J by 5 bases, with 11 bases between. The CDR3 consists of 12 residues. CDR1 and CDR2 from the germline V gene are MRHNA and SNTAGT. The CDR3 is CARTDRYQPQHF. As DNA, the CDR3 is TGTGCCAGAACTGACAGATATCAGCCCCAGCATTTT.

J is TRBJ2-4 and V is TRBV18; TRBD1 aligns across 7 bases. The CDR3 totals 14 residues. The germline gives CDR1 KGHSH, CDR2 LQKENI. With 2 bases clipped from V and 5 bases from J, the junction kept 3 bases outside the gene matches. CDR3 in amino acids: CASSPATGENIQYF. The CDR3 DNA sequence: TGTGCCAGCTCACCAGCCACAGGGGAAAACATTCAGTACTTC.

CDR3 sequence: CASMEGGIYGYTF. CDR3 nucleotide sequence: TGTGCCAGTATGGAGGGGGGCATCTATGGCTACACCTTC. The J gene is TRBJ1-2, the V gene TRBV28, with a tentative D call TRBD1 (6 bases). The V end lost 9 bases, the J end lost 4 bases, and 15 bases lay between the germline ends. CDR3 size: 13 residues. From germline, CDR1 is MDHEN and CDR2 SYDVKM.

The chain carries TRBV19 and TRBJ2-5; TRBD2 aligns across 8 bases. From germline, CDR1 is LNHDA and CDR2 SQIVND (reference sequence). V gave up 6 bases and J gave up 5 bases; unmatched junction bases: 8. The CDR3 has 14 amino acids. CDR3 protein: CASRPGGARETQYF. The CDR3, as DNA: TGTGCCAGTAGGCCCGGGGGGGCCCGGGAGACCCAGTACTTC.

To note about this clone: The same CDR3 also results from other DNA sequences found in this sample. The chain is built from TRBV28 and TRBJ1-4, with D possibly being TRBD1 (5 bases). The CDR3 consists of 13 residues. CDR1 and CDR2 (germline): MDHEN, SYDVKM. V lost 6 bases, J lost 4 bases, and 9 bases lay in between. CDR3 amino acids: CASSLGGNEKLFF. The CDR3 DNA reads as TGTGCCAGCAGCCTGGGGGGTAATGAAAAACTGTTTTTT.

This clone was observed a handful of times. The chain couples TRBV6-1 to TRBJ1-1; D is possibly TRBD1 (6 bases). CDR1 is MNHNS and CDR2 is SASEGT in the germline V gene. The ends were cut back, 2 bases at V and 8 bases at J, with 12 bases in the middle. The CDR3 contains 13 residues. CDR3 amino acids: CASSERQGLEAFF. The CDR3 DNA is TGTGCCAGCAGTGAACGGCAGGGGCTGGAAGCTTTCTTT.

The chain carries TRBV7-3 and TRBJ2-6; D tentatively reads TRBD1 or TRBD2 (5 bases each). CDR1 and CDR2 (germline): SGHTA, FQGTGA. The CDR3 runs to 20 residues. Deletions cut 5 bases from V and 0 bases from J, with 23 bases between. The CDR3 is CASSATGTVYPSSGANVLTF. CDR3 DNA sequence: TGTGCCAGCAGCGCCACCGGGACCGTCTACCCCAGCTCTGGGGCCAACGTCCTGACTTTC.

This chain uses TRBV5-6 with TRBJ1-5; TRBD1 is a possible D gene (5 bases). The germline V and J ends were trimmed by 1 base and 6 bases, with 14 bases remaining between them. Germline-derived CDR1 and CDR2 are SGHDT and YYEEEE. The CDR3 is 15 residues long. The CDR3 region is CASSLSTGSVQPQHF. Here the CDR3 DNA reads TGTGCCAGCAGCTTGTCCACAGGATCGGTTCAGCCCCAGCATTTT.

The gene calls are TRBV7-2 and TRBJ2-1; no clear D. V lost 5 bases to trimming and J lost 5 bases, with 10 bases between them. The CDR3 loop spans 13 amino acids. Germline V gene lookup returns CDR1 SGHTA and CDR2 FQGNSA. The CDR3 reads CASSQGPNNEQFF. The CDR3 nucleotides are TGTGCCAGCAGCCAAGGGCCCAACAATGAGCAGTTCTTC.

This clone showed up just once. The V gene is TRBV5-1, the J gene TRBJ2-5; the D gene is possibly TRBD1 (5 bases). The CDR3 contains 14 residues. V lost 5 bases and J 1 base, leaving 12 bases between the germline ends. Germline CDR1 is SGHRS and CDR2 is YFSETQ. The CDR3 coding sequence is TGCGCCAGCAGTAAGATGGGGCCCCAAGAGACCCAGTACTTC. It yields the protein CASSKMGPQETQYF.

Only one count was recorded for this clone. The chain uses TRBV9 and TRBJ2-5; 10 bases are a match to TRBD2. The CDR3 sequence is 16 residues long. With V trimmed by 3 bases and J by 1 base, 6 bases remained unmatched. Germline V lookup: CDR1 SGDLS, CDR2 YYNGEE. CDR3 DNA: TGTGCCAGCAGCGGGGATCCTAGCGGGAGCCAAGAGACCCAGTACTTC. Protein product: CASSGDPSGSQETQYF.

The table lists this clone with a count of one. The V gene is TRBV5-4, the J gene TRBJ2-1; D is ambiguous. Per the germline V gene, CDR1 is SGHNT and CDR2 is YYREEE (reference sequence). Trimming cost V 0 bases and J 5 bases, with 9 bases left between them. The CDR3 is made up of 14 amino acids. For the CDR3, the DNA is TGTGCCAGCAGCTTGGGGGTTTTGGACAATGAGCAGTTCTTC. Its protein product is CASSLGVLDNEQFF.

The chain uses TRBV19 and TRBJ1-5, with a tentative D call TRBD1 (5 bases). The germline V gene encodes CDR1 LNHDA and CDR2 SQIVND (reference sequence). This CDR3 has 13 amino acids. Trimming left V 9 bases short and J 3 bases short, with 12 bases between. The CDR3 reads CASIDRDNQPQHF. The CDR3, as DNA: TGTGCCAGCATTGACAGAGACAATCAGCCCCAGCATTTT.

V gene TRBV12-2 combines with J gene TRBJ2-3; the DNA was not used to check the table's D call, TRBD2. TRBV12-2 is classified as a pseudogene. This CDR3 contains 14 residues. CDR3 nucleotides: TGTGCAAGTCGCTTGGCTAGCGGGCTCAATACGCAGTATTTT. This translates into CASRLASGLNTQYF.

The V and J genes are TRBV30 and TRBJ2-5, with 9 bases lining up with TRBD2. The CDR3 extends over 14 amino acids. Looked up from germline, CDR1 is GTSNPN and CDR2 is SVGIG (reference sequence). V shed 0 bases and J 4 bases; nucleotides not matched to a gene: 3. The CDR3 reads CAWSVSGSPETQYF. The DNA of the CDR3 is TGTGCCTGGAGTGTTAGCGGGAGCCCAGAGACCCAGTACTTC.

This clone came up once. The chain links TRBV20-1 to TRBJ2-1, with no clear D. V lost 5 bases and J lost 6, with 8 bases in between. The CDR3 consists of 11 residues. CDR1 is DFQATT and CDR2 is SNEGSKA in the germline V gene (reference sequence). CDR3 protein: CSAASVNEQFF. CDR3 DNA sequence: TGCAGTGCTGCGTCTGTCAATGAGCAGTTCTTC.

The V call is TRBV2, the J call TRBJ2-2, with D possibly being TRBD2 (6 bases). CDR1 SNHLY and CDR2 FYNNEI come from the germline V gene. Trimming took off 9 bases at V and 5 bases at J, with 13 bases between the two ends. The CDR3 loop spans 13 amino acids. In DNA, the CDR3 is TGTGCCAGTGGGGAGGAGGGTACCGGGGAGCTGTTTTTT. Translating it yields CASGEEGTGELFF.

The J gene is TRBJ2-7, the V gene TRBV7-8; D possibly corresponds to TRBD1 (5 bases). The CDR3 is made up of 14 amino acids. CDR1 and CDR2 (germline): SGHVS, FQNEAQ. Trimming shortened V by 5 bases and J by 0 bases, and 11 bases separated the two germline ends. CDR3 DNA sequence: TGTGCCAGCAGCAAAGACAGAAGCTCCTACGAGCAGTACTTC. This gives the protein CASSKDRSSYEQYF.

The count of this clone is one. The DNA of the CDR3 is TGTGCCAGCAGTTACCCGGGGCAGGGATACTATGGCTACACCTTC. Translating gives CASSYPGQGYYGYTF. The chain joins TRBV6-6 to TRBJ1-2; weak D call: TRBD1 (5 bases). The CDR3 covers 15 residues. The ends were cut back, 2 bases at V and 3 bases at J, with 13 bases in the middle. Germline CDR1 MNHNY, CDR2 SVGAGI (reference sequence).

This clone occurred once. The CDR3: CASSLRGAGTGELFF. The CDR3, as DNA: TGTGCCAGCAGCTTACGGGGAGCGGGCACCGGGGAGCTGTTTTTT. The rearrangement uses TRBV7-3 and TRBJ2-2; perhaps TRBD2 as D (6 bases). Trimming left V 2 bases short and J 4 bases short, with 11 bases between. This CDR3 has 15 residues. In germline, CDR1 is SGHTA, CDR2 FQGTGA. Full variable domain (outside the CDR3, taken from reference TRBV7-3 and TRBJ2-2): GAGVSQTPSNKVTEKGKYVELRCDPISGHTALYWYRQSLGQGPEFLIYFQGTGAADDSGLPNDRFFAVRPEGSVSTLKIQRTERGDSAVYLCASSLRGAGTGELFFGEGSRLTVL.

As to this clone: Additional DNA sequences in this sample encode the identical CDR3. This CDR3 reads CASSRGSYNEQFF. CDR3 in DNA: TGTGCCAGCAGTAGAGGCTCCTACAATGAGCAGTTCTTC. V is TRBV2 and J is TRBJ2-1; unclear D gene. The CDR3 length is 13 residues. Germline CDR1 SNHLY, CDR2 FYNNEI. V dropped 5 bases and J dropped 0 bases, with 5 bases sitting between them.